This TCR beta chain appears in the sequencing data of a study of OX40 agonist ivuxolimab in advanced cancers. With 5 bases removed from V and 5 bases from J, the gap between germline ends came to 10 bases. The V gene's germline CDR1 is SGDLS and CDR2 YYNGEE. This CDR3 has 13 residues. Libraries were prepared by immunoSEQ multiplex PCR; TCRdb keeps only in-frame clonotypes and omits some of them. The data contain about 40,000 clones, 75% to 90% of them singletons. This specimen consisted of CD4+ or CD8+ T cells sorted from blood, obtained in a trial of the OX40 agonist ivuxolimab. V and J are TRBV9 and TRBJ2-2; D gene unclear. This receptor was identified in an adult with an advanced solid tumor such as melanoma, head and neck, liver or kidney cancer. Written as DNA, the CDR3 is TGTGCCAGCAGGCCACCTGGAACCGGGGAGCTGTTTTTT. Amino acids: CASRPPGTGELFF.